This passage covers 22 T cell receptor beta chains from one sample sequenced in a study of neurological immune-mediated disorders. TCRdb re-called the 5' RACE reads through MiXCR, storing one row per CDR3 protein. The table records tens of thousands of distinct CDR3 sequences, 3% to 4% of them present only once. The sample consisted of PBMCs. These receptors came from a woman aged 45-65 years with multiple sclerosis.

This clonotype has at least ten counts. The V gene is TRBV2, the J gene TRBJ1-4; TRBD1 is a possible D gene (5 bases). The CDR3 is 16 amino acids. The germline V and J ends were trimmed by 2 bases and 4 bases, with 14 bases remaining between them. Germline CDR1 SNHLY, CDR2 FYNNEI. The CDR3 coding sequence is TGTGCCAGCAGTGAAAGCCCACCGGGGGGTAATGAAAAACTGTTTTTT. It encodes CASSESPPGGNEKLFF.

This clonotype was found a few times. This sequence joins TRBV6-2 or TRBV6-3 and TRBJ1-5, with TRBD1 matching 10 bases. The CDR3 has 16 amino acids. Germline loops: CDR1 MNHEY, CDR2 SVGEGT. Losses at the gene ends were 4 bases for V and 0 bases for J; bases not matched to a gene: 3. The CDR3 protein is CASSWGQGISNQPQHF. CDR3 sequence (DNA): TGTGCCAGCAGTTGGGGACAGGGGATTAGCAATCAGCCCCAGCATTTT.

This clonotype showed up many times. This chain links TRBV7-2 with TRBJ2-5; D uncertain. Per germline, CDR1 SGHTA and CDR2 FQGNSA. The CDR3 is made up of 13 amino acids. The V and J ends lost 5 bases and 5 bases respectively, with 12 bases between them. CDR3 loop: CASSPLGRETQYF. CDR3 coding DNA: TGTGCCAGCAGCCCCCTAGGCAGGGAGACCCAGTACTTC.

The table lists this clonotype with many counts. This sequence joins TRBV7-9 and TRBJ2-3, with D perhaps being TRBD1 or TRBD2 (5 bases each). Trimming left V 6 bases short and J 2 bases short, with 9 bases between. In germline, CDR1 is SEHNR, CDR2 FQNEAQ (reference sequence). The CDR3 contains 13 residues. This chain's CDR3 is CASSGGSTDTQYF. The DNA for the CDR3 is TGTGCCAGCAGTGGGGGTTCCACAGATACGCAGTATTTT.

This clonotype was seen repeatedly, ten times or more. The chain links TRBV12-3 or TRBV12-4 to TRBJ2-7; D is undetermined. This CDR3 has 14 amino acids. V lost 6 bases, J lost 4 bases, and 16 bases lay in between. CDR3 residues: CASSQPRSGYEQYF. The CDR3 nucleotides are TGTGCCAGCAGCCAACCCCGATCCGGTTACGAGCAGTACTTC.

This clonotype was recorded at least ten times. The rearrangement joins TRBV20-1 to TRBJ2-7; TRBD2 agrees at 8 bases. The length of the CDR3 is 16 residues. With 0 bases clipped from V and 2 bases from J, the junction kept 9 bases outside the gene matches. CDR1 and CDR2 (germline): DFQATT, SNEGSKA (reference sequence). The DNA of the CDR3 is TGCAGTGCTAGAGATAGTGGGCCGGGGGGGGCCTACGAGCAGTACTTC. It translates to CSARDSGPGGAYEQYF.

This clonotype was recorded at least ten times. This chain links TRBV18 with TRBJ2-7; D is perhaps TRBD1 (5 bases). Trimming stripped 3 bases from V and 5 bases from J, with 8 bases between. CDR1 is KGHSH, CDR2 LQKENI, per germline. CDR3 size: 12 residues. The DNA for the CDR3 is TGTGCCAGCTCACCGCGACAGAACGAGCAGTACTTC. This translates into CASSPRQNEQYF.

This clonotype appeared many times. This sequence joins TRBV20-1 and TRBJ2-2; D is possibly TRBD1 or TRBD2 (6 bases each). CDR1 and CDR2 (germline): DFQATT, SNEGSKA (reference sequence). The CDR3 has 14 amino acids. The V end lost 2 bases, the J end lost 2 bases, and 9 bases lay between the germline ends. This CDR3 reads CSARRGANTGELFF. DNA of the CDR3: TGCAGTGCTAGAAGGGGGGCTAACACCGGGGAGCTGTTTTTT.

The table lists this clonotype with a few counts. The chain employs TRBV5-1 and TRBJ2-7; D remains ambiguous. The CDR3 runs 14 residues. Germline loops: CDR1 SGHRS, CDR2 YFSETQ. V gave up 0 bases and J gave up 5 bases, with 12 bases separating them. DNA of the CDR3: TGCGCCAGCAGCTTGGAAGGGCCGCGGAACGAGCAGTACTTC. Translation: CASSLEGPRNEQYF.

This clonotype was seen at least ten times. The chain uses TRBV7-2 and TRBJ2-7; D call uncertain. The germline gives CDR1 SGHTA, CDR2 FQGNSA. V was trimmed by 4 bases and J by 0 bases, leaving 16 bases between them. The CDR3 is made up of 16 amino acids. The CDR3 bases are TGTGCCAGCAGCTCCGAGGATTGGACCAGCTCCTACGAGCAGTACTTC. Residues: CASSSEDWTSSYEQYF.

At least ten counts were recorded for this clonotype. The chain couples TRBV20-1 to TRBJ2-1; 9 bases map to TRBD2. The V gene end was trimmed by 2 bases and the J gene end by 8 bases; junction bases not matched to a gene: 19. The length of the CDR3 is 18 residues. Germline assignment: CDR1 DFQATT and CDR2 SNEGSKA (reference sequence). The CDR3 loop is CSARSAEAGGAYVDEQFF. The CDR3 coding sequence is TGCAGTGCTAGATCAGCTGAAGCGGGGGGAGCTTATGTGGATGAGCAGTTCTTC.

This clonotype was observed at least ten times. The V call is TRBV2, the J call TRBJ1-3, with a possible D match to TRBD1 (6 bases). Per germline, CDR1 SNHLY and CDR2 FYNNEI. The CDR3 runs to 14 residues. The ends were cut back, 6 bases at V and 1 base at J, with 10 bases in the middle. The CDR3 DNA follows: TGTGCCAGCAGAACAGGGTTTTCTGGAAACACCATATATTTT. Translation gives CASRTGFSGNTIYF.

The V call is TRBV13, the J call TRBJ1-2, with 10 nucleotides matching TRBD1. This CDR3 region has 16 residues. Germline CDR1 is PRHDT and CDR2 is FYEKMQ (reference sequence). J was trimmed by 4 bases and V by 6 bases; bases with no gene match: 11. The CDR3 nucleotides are TGTGCCAGCAGACGCTACGGACAGGGGGTGGTCTATGGCTACACCTTC. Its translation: CASRRYGQGVVYGYTF.

The CDR3 region is CASSVDRDPYGYTF. The CDR3, as DNA: TGTGCCAGCAGCGTGGACAGAGACCCGTATGGCTACACCTTC. This rearrangement joins TRBV5-6 to TRBJ1-2, with TRBD1 as a possible D gene (6 bases). CDR1 and CDR2 from the germline V gene are SGHDT and YYEEEE. This CDR3 region has 14 residues. V was cut by 4 bases and J by 5 bases, with 15 bases left in between.

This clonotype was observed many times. CDR3 bases: TGTGCCACCAGCAGGATTGACAGACAGGCCGGGGAGCTGTTTTTT. The encoded protein is CATSRIDRQAGELFF. This chain connects TRBV15 to TRBJ2-2; perhaps TRBD1 as D (6 bases). Deletions cut 3 bases from V and 6 bases from J, with 14 bases between. This CDR3 has 15 amino acids. Germline loops: CDR1 LNHNV, CDR2 YYDKDF (reference sequence).

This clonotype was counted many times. The CDR3 coding sequence is TGCAGCGCTTTGACATCAGGGAACACTGAAGCTTTCTTT. Protein product: CSALTSGNTEAFF. This chain connects TRBV29-1 to TRBJ1-1; no firm D call. V was clipped by 7 bases and J by 1 base, with 13 bases between them. The CDR3 runs to 13 residues. CDR1 is SQVTM, CDR2 ANQGSEA, per germline.

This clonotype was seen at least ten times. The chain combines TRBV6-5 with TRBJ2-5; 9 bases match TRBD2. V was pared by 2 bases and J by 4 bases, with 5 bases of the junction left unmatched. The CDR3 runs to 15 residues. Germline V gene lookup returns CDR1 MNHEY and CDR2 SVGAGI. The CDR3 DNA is TGTGCCAGCAGTTACGGCCTAGCGGGGCGAGAGACCCAGTACTTC. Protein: CASSYGLAGRETQYF.

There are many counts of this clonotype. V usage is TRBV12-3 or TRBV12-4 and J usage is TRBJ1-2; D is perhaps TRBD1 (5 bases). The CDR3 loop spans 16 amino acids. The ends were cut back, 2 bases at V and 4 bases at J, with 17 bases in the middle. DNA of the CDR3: TGTGCCAGCAGTTTACCAGGTTCCGTAGGGGTCTATGGCTACACCTTC. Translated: CASSLPGSVGVYGYTF.

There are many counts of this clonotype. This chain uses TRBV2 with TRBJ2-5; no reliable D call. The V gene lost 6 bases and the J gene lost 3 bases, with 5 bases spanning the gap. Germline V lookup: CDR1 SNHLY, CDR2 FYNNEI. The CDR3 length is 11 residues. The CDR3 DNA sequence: TGTGCCAGCAGAGTAGAAGAGACCCAGTACTTC. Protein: CASRVEETQYF.

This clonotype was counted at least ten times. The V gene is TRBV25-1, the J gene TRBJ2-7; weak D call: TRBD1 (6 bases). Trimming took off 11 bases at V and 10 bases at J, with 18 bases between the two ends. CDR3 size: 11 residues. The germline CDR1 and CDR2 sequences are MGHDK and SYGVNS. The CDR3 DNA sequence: TGTGCCTCCCAGGTGGGGGACAAACAGTACTTC. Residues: CASQVGDKQYF.

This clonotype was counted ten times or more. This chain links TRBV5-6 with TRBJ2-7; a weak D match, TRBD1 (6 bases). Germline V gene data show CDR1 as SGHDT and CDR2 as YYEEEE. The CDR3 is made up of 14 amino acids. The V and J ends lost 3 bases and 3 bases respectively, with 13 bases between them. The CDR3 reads CASSSDTGIYEQYF. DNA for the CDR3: TGTGCCAGCAGCTCGGATACAGGGATCTACGAGCAGTACTTC.

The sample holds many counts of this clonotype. In DNA, the CDR3 is TGTGCCAGCAGTTACCCCCCTAATGAAAAACTGTTTTTT. Its protein is CASSYPPNEKLFF. The V gene is TRBV6-5, the J gene TRBJ1-4; D is ambiguous. CDR3 size: 13 residues. Per germline, CDR1 MNHEY and CDR2 SVGAGI. Trimming pared 2 bases from V and 3 bases from J, leaving 4 bases between.